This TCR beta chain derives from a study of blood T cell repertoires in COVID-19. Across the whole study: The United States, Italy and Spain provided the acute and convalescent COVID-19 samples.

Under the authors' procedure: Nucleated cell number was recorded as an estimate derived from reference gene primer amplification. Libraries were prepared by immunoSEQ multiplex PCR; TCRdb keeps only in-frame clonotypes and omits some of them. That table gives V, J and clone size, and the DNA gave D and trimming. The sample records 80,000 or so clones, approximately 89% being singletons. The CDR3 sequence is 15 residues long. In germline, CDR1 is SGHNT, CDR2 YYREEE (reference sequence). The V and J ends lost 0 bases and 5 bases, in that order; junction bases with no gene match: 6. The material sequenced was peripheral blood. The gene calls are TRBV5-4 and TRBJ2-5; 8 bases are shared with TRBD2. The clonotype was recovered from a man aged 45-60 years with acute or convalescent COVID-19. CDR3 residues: CASSLDGGAYETQYF. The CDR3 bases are TGTGCCAGCAGCTTGGACGGGGGGGCATATGAGACCCAGTACTTC.